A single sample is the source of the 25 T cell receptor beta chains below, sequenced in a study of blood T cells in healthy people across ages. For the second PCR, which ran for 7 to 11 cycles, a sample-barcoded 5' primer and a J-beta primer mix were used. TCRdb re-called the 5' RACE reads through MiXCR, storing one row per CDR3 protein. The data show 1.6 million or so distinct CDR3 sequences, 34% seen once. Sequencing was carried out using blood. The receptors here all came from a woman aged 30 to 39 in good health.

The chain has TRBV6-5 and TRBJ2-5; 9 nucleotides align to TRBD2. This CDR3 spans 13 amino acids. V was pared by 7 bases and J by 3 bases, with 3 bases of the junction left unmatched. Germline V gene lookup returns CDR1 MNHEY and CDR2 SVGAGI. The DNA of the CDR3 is TGTGCCAGCAAGGCTAGCGGGAAAGAGACCCAGTACTTC. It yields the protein CASKASGKETQYF.

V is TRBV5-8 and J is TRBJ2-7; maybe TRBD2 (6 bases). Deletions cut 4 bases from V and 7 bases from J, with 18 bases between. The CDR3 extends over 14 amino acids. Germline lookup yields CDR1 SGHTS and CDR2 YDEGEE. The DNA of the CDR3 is TGTGCCAGCAGCCCACAATTTAGCGGAATTGAGCAGTACTTC. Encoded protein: CASSPQFSGIEQYF.

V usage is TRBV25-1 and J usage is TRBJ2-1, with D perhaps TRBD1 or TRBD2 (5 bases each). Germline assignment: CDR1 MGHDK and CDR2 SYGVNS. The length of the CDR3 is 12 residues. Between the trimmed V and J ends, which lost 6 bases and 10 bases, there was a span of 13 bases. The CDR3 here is CASSALGEEQFF. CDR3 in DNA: TGTGCCAGCAGCGCTTTGGGGGAAGAGCAGTTCTTC.

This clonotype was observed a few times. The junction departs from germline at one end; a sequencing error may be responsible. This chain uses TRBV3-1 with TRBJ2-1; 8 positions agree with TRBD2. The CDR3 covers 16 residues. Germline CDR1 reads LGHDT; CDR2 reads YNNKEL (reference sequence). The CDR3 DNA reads TGTGCCAGCAGACAAGCGAGCGGGGGCTCCTACAATGAGCAGTTCTTC. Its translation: CASRQASGGSYNEQFF.

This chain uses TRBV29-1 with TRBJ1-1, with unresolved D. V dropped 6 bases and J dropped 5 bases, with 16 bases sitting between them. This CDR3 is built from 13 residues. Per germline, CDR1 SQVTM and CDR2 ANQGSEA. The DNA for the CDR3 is TGCAGCGTGTTCTCCCGTGGTTGGACTGAAGCTTTCTTT. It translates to CSVFSRGWTEAFF.

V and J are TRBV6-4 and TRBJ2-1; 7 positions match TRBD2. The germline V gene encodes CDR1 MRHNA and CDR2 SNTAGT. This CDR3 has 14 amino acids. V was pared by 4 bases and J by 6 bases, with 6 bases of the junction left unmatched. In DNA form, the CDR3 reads TGTGCCAGCAGTGCCTCCGGGACTACCAATGAGCAGTTCTTC. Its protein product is CASSASGTTNEQFF.

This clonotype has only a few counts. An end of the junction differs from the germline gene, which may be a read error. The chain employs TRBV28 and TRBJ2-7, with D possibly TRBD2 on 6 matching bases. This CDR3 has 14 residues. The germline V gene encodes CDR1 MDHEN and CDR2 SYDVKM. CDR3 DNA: TGTACCAGCAGTTTCGGCGGGACCTCCTACGAGCAGTACTTC. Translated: CTSSFGGTSYEQYF.

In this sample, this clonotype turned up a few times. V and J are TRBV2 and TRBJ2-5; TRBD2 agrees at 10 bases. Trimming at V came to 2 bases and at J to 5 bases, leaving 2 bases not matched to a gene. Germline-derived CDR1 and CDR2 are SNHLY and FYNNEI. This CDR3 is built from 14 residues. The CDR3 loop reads CASSESGGAETQYF. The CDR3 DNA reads TGTGCCAGCAGTGAAAGCGGGGGGGCGGAGACCCAGTACTTC.

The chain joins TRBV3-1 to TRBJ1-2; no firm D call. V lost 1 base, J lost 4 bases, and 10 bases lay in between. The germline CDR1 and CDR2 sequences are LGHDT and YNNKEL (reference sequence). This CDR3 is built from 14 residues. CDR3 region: CASSQVSEFYGYTF. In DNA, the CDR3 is TGTGCCAGCAGCCAAGTGTCGGAGTTCTATGGCTACACCTTC.

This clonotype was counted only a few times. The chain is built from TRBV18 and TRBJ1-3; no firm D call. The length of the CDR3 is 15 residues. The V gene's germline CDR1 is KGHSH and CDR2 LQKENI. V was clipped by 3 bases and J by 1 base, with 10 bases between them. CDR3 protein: CASSPYEGSGNTIYF. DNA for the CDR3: TGTGCCAGCTCACCTTATGAAGGGTCTGGAAACACCATATATTTT.

The CDR3 is CSVEEGGWHTEAFF. The DNA for the CDR3 is TGCAGCGTTGAAGAGGGGGGGTGGCACACTGAAGCTTTCTTT. The chain combines TRBV29-1 with TRBJ1-1; the D gene is possibly TRBD1 (5 bases). V shed 0 bases and J shed 3 bases, with 11 bases lying between them. The CDR3 consists of 14 residues. Germline CDR1 reads SQVTM; CDR2 reads ANQGSEA.

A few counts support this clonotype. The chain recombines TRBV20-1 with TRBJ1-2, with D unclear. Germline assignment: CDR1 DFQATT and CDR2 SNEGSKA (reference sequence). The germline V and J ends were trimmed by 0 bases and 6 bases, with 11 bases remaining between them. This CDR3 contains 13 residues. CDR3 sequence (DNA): TGCAGTGCTAGAGATAGGAGTGATGATGGCTACACCTTC. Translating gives CSARDRSDDGYTF.

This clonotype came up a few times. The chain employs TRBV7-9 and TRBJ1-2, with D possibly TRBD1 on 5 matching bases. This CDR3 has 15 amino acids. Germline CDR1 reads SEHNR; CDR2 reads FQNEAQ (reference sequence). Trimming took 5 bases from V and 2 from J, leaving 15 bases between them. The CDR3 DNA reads TGTGCCAGCAGCCCCCATTCCGCAGGGAACTATGGCTACACCTTC. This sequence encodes CASSPHSAGNYGYTF.

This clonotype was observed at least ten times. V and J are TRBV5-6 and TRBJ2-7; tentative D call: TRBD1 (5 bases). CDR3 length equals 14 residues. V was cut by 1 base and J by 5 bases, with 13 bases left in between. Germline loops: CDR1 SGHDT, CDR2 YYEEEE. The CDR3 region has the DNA TGTGCCAGCAGCTTGTCGACACCAGGGAACGAGCAGTACTTC. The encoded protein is CASSLSTPGNEQYF.

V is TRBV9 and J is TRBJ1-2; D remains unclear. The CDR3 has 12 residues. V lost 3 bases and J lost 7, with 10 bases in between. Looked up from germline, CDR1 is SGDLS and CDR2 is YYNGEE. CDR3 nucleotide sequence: TGTGCCAGCAGCGGAAACGGGGTTGGCTACACCTTC. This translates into CASSGNGVGYTF.

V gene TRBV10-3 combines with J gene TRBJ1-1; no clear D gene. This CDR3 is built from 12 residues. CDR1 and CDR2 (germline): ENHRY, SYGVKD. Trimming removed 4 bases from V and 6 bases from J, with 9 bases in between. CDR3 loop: CAISAAGSEAFF. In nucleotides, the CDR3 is TGTGCCATCAGTGCTGCGGGGTCTGAAGCTTTCTTT.

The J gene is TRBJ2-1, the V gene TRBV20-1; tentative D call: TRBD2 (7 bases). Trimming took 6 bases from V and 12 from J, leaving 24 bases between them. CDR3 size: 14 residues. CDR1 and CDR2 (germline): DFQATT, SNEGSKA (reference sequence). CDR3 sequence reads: CSAGGGVVDGLQFF. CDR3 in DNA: TGCAGTGCGGGAGGGGGGGTTGTAGACGGCCTGCAGTTCTTC.

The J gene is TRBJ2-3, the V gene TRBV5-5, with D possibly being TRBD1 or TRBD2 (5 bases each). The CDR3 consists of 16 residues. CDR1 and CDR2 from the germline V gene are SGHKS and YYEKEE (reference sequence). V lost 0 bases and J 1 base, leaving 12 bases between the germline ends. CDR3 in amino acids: CASSLGGRGGTDTQYF. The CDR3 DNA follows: TGTGCCAGCAGCTTGGGAGGGCGAGGGGGCACAGATACGCAGTATTTT.

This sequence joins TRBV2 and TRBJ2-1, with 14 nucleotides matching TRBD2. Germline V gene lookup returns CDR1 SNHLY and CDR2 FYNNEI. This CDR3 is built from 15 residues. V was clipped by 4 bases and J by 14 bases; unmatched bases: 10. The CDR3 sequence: CASSATSGGADPKFF. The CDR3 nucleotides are TGTGCCAGCAGTGCGACTAGCGGGGGGGCGGACCCTAAGTTCTTC.

CDR3 region: CAWAPRSRDEQFF. The CDR3 DNA follows: TGTGCCTGGGCTCCTAGGTCTAGGGATGAGCAGTTCTTC. J is TRBJ2-1 and V is TRBV30; D not resolved. V lost 5 bases, J lost 8 bases, and 16 bases lay in between. The CDR3 length is 13 residues. Germline-derived CDR1 and CDR2 are GTSNPN and SVGIG (reference sequence).

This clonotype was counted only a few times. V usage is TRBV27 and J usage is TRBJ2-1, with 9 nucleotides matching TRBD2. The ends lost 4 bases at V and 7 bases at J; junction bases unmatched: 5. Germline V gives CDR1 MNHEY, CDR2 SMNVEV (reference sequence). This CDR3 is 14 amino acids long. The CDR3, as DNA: TGTGCCAGCAGTTCCGGGACTAGCCCAAATGAGCAGTTCTTC. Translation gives CASSSGTSPNEQFF.

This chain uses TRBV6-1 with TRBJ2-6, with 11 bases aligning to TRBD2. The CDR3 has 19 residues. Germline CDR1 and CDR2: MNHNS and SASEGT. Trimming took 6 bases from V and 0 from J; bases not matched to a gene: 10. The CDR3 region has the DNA TGTGCCAGCAGGCTAGGACTAGCGGGTAAAGGCTCTGGGGCCAACGTCCTGACTTTC. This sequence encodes CASRLGLAGKGSGANVLTF.

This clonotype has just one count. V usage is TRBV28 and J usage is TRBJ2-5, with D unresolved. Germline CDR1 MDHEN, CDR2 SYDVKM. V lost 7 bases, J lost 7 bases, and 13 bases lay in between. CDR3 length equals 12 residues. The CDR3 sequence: CASTHGPRTQYF. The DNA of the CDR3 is TGTGCCAGCACCCACGGGCCTCGGACCCAGTACTTC.

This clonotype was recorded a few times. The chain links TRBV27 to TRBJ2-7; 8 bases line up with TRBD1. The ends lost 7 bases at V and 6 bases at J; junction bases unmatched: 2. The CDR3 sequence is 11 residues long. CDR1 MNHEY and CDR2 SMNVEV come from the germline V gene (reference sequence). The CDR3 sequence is CASNDRGEQYF. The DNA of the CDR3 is TGTGCCAGCAACGACAGGGGCGAGCAGTACTTC.

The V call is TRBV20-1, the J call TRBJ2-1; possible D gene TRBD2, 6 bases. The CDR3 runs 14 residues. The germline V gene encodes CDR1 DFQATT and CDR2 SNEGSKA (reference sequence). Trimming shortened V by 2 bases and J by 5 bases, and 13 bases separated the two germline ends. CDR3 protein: CSARRWTNDNEQFF. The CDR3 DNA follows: TGCAGTGCTAGACGTTGGACTAACGACAATGAGCAGTTCTTC.